This T cell receptor (beta chain) emerged from a study of long-term antiretroviral therapy in people with HIV. Trimming shortened V by 6 bases and J by 4 bases, and 10 bases separated the two germline ends. The V gene's germline CDR1 is MRHNA and CDR2 SNTAGT. The CDR3 is 14 residues long. Version v3.0 of the immunoSEQ assay ran at survey level. Sequencing was performed with immunoSEQ multiplex PCR; in TCRdb, only in-frame clones are kept and a portion is missing. Here the sample spans tens of thousands of clones, approximately 94% being singletons. This clone was detected only a few times. The chain is built from TRBV6-4 and TRBJ1-6; TRBD1 is a possible D gene (5 bases). The input for sequencing was unsorted PBMCs, taken approximately 9.1 years after starting antiretroviral therapy. The clonotype originates from a man in his thirties or forties with HIV. CDR3 residues: CASRSEGYNSPLHF. In nucleotides, the CDR3 is TGTGCCAGCAGGTCGGAGGGGTATAATTCACCCCTCCACTTT.